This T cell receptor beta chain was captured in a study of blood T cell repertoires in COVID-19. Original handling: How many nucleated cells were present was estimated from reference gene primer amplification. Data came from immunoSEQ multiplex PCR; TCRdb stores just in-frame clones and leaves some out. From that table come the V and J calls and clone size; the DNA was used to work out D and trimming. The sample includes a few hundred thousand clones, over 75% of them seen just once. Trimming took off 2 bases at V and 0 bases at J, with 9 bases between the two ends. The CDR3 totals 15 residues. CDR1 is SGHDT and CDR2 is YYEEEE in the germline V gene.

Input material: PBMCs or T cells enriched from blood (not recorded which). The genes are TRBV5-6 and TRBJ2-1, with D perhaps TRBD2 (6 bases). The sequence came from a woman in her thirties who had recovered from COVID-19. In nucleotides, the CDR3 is TGTGCCAGCAGCTTCTGGGGGGTCTCCTACAATGAGCAGTTCTTC. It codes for CASSFWGVSYNEQFF.